The sequence of this T cell receptor beta chain was determined in a study of blood T cell repertoires in COVID-19 (dated by TCRdb to about 2020). Looking at the study overall: Collaborator samples came from the United States, Italy and Spain and covered acute and convalescent phases of COVID-19. The prospective study material was composed of cDNA or gDNA derived from T cells, B-cell-depleted T cells, or PBMCs. Deeply sampled blood TCRbeta repertoires from subjects exposed to, actively infected with, or recovered from COVID-19 were included in the dataset. A freely available public database, intended as a resource for researchers studying the immune response to SARS-CoV-2, is where the repertoires were released. The samples were drawn from the first 160 participants of the ongoing ImmuneRACE study and from 950 to 1,500 subjects provided by 6 global collaborators. The sample metadata nearly always contained a de-identified subject ID, COVID-19 status, age in years and sex. Where HLA class I and class II types were available, the types were taken from metadata supplied by the sample provider, not from assay-based typing. The paper's findings and limits, for the study overall: How much clinical and demographic metadata was included differed by source and by participant, and the metadata was provided uncurated.

The CDR3 has 11 amino acids, counting the end cysteine and phenylalanine. Here the CDR3 DNA is all that survives: 33 bases in frame from base 1. The V end loses 5 bases and the J end loses 5 bases, and a stretch of 9 bases separates them. From a lookup of the germline V gene, CDR1 and CDR2 are SQVTM and ANQGSEA. Collaborating institutions collected whole blood in K2EDTA tubes following their own protocols. For TCRbeta analysis, collaborators shipped samples as frozen whole blood, isolated PBMCs, or DNA extracted from either of those sample types. Remarks on this clone: Which antigen it targets is not known. The sample holds no much larger clone one base away, and base qualities are not on file.

TCRbeta CDR3 regions were amplified from genomic DNA using the immunoSEQ Assay, a bias-controlled multiplex PCR. On the authors' methods: The number of nucleated cells in each sample was estimated by amplification of reference gene primers within the assay. To quantify the absolute abundance of each unique TCRbeta CDR3 rearrangement, sequence reads were collapsed and filtered. For each sample, productive Simpson clonality was calculated by taking the square root of Simpson's diversity index across productive rearrangements. The table was pulled from immuneACCESS by TCRdb, which kept in-frame rearrangements only. Such tables lose some clones; where checked, under half of the loss comes from unresolved V genes, and the rest has no known cause. V, J and clone size reflect that table, while D and trimming were determined from the DNA. Across this sample there are 20,000 or so clones, with approximately 92% seen only once. The ten biggest clones cover approximately 7% of the sample.

This sequence was found in a man aged 65 to 85 with active COVID-19. The sample consisted of peripheral blood. Rearrangement joined TRBV29-1 to TRBJ1-2, with TRBD1 as a weak D call on 5 bases. The CDR3 loop reads CSVIRVYGYTF. The bases read TGCAGCGTTATCAGGGTGTATGGCTACACCTTC.